This T cell receptor (beta chain) was identified during a study of PD-1 blockade in classical Hodgkin lymphoma. Sequencing was performed with immunoSEQ multiplex PCR; in TCRdb, only in-frame clones are kept and a portion is missing. The sample has around 20,000 clones, roughly 85% seen once. Brentuximab vedotin exposure varied among the patients, all of whom had relapsed after autologous stem cell transplantation. The sequencing used peripheral blood mononuclear cells (PBMCs), collected before the second cycle of nivolumab. This clonotype was obtained from a human donor with classical Hodgkin lymphoma.

The CDR3 bases are TGTGCCAGCTCACCTAGTATTAGCAATCAGCCCCAGCATTTT. This sequence encodes CASSPSISNQPQHF. The genes are TRBV18 and TRBJ1-5, with no clear D. Germline V CDR1 and CDR2: KGHSH, LQKENI. The CDR3 has 14 residues. V was cut by 3 bases and J by 0 bases, with 6 bases left in between. Complete variable domain (other parts from reference TRBV18 and TRBJ1-5): NAGVMQNPRHLVRRRGQEARLRCSPMKGHSHVYWYRQLPEEGLKFMVYLQKENIIDESGMPKERFSAEFPKEGPSILRIQQVVRGDSAAYFCASSPSISNQPQHFGDGTRLSIL.